These 29 T cell receptor beta chains were all obtained from the same sample, sequenced in a study of T cells after yellow fever vaccination (dated by TCRdb to the late 2010s). Receptors were amplified or captured by 5' RACE. Instrument on record: Illumina HiSeq 2500. TCRdb reanalyzed the raw reads on its own, using fastp at Q25 for trimming and MiXCR for clone calling, and kept in-frame beta chains. Entries that share a CDR3 protein sequence are merged under the most common genes and DNA. The sample table records 230,000 or so distinct CDR3 sequences; 6% to 8% of these occur just once. The top ten constitute 1% to 1.2% of the sample. This sample's treatment or condition label indicates: live attenuated yellow fever vaccine strain. The input for sequencing was CD4+ T cells sorted from PBMCs, taken on the day of the yellow fever booster vaccination. Every receptor here comes from a man younger than 45 who received the YFV17D yellow fever vaccine.

This clonotype was recorded a few times. The chain is built from TRBV5-1 and TRBJ2-7; 8 bases agree with TRBD1. The CDR3 covers 14 residues. V gave up 7 bases and J gave up 3 bases; unmatched junction bases: 9. Germline values: CDR1 SGHRS, CDR2 YFSETQ. CDR3 in DNA: TGCGCCAGCCGTTTTCGAGGACAGGGCTACGAGCAGTACTTC. It is translated as CASRFRGQGYEQYF.

The rearrangement links TRBV20-1 to TRBJ2-7, with D possibly being TRBD1 (6 bases). CDR3 length: 14 amino acids. Trimming left V 7 bases short and J 0 bases short, with 16 bases between. The germline V gene encodes CDR1 DFQATT and CDR2 SNEGSKA (reference sequence). DNA for the CDR3: TGCAGTGTTCCAGGGGTAATACGCTCCTACGAGCAGTACTTC. Protein: CSVPGVIRSYEQYF.

The chain joins TRBV7-7 to TRBJ2-1; D remains ambiguous. Trimming took off 1 base at V and 5 bases at J, with 12 bases between the two ends. There are 15 residues in the CDR3. Germline V lookup: CDR1 SSHAT, CDR2 FNYEAQ (reference sequence). In DNA form, the CDR3 reads TGTGCCAGCAGCTTAGATCCTAGTTCTCACAATGAGCAGTTCTTC. Its translation: CASSLDPSSHNEQFF. Drawing the rest from reference TRBV7-7 and TRBJ2-1, the complete variable domain is GAGVSQSPRYKVTKRGQDVTLRCDPISSHATLYWYQQALGQGPEFLTYFNYEAQPDKSGLPSDRFSAERPEGSISTLTIQRTEQRDSAMYRCASSLDPSSHNEQFFGPGTRLTVL.

This chain connects TRBV5-1 to TRBJ2-7, with D possibly matching TRBD1 (6 bases). The germline V gene encodes CDR1 SGHRS and CDR2 YFSETQ. V dropped 4 bases and J dropped 5 bases, with 16 bases sitting between them. This CDR3 contains 14 residues. The CDR3 nucleotides are TGCGCCAGCAGCCCCGGGACAATCAGGCACGAGCAGTACTTC. This codes for CASSPGTIRHEQYF.

At least ten counts were recorded for this clonotype. This chain uses TRBV3-1 with TRBJ2-5; TRBD2 aligns across 8 bases. CDR1 LGHDT and CDR2 YNNKEL come from the germline V gene (reference sequence). The CDR3 contains 13 residues. The trim removed 4 bases at V and 4 bases at J, leaving 2 bases unmatched. The CDR3 DNA reads TGTGCCAGCAGCCGCCTAGCGGGAGAGACCCAGTACTTC. Translating gives CASSRLAGETQYF.

The rearrangement joins TRBV20-1 to TRBJ2-7, with 11 bases identical to TRBD2. V trimming: 6 bases; J trimming: 2 bases; junction bases outside the gene matches: 6. Germline CDR1 and CDR2: DFQATT and SNEGSKA (reference sequence). This CDR3 is 14 amino acids long. This chain's CDR3 is CSAAGTSGTYEQYF. CDR3 DNA sequence: TGCAGTGCAGCCGGGACTAGCGGAACCTACGAGCAGTACTTC.

The rearrangement joins TRBV4-3 to TRBJ1-5; a weak D match, TRBD1 (5 bases). Trimming took off 0 bases at V and 1 base at J, with 10 bases between the two ends. From germline, CDR1 is LGHNA and CDR2 YSLEER. CDR3 length: 16 residues. The CDR3 DNA reads as TGCGCCAGCAGCCAAGATAGGGGAGGGAGCAATCAGCCCCAGCATTTT. Encoded protein: CASSQDRGGSNQPQHF.

This clonotype was seen a few times. The chain links TRBV20-1 to TRBJ2-1, with 7 bases identical to TRBD2. With 3 bases clipped from V and 3 bases from J, the junction kept 5 bases outside the gene matches. The germline V gene has CDR1 DFQATT and CDR2 SNEGSKA (reference sequence). The CDR3 extends over 14 amino acids. CDR3 sequence (DNA): TGCAGTGCTAGGGGTGCGGGAGACTACAATGAGCAGTTCTTC. Its protein product is CSARGAGDYNEQFF.

The genes are TRBV7-9 and TRBJ2-2, with a weak D call TRBD2 (6 bases). The germline V gene encodes CDR1 SEHNR and CDR2 FQNEAQ (reference sequence). V was clipped by 4 bases and J by 2 bases, with 14 bases between them. The CDR3 has 16 amino acids. The CDR3 coding sequence is TGTGCCAGCAGCTACGAGCTAGCGCTCAACACCGGGGAGCTGTTTTTT. This translates into CASSYELALNTGELFF.

This clonotype appeared a few times. The chain links TRBV20-1 to TRBJ2-2, with 7 nucleotides matching TRBD1. V was pared by 5 bases and J by 6 bases, with 9 bases of the junction left unmatched. The CDR3 has 14 amino acids. In germline, CDR1 is DFQATT, CDR2 SNEGSKA (reference sequence). The CDR3: CSAPLNRGPGELFF. CDR3 bases: TGCAGTGCTCCCCTGAACAGGGGCCCCGGGGAGCTGTTTTTT.

This clonotype was picked up many times. The genes are TRBV6-5 and TRBJ2-4; possible D gene TRBD2, 6 bases. This CDR3 has 16 amino acids. V lost 0 bases and J lost 2, with 11 bases in between. Germline V CDR1 and CDR2: MNHEY, SVGAGI. This CDR3 reads CASSYSRREPKNIQYF. The CDR3, as DNA: TGTGCCAGCAGTTACTCGAGGAGGGAACCCAAAAACATTCAGTACTTC.

The chain carries TRBV19 and TRBJ2-1, with D unresolved. From germline, CDR1 is LNHDA and CDR2 SQIVND (reference sequence). V gave up 3 bases and J gave up 5 bases, with 14 bases separating them. The CDR3 extends over 15 amino acids. CDR3 bases: TGTGCCAGTAGTATTTCAAGGCTTCTGGACAATGAGCAGTTCTTC. Amino acids: CASSISRLLDNEQFF.

The sample holds a few counts of this clonotype. The chain has TRBV6-5 and TRBJ2-5, with D maybe TRBD1 (5 bases). The CDR3 sequence is 14 residues long. Deletions cut 2 bases from V and 4 bases from J, with 11 bases between. Per the germline V gene, CDR1 is MNHEY and CDR2 is SVGAGI. DNA for the CDR3: TGTGCCAGCAGTTACGGTTCAGGGCGAGAGACCCAGTACTTC. Protein: CASSYGSGRETQYF.

This clonotype has just a few counts. The gene calls are TRBV7-9 and TRBJ2-7; no reliable D call. The CDR3 sequence is 13 residues long. Trimming took off 1 base at V and 9 bases at J, with 13 bases between the two ends. The V gene's germline CDR1 is SEHNR and CDR2 FQNEAQ (reference sequence). CDR3 sequence reads: CASSLVSNPRQYF. Here the CDR3 DNA reads TGTGCCAGCAGCTTAGTGTCTAACCCTCGGCAGTACTTC. Full variable domain (outside the CDR3, taken from reference TRBV7-9 and TRBJ2-7): DTGVSQNPRHKITKRGQNVTFRCDPISEHNRLYWYRQTLGQGPEFLTYFQNEAQLEKSRLLSDRFSAERPKGSFSTLEIQRTEQGDSAMYLCASSLVSNPRQYFGPGTRLTVT.

The table lists this clonotype with a few counts. V gene TRBV20-1 combines with J gene TRBJ2-1; the D is unclear. From germline, CDR1 is DFQATT and CDR2 SNEGSKA (reference sequence). CDR3 length equals 15 residues. Trimming removed 1 base from V and 0 bases from J, with 10 bases in between. As DNA, the CDR3 is TGCAGTGCTAGAGGCGCCTACGACTCCTACAATGAGCAGTTCTTC. It is translated as CSARGAYDSYNEQFF.

At least ten counts were recorded for this clonotype. The J gene is TRBJ2-1, the V gene TRBV7-6; 7 bases match TRBD1. J was trimmed by 5 bases and V by 5 bases; bases with no gene match: 9. This CDR3 has 15 residues. Germline values: CDR1 SGHVS, CDR2 FNYEAQ. CDR3 DNA: TGTGCCAGCAGCGTCGACAGGGTACCCCACAATGAGCAGTTCTTC. Residues: CASSVDRVPHNEQFF.

This clonotype was seen a handful of times. This chain uses TRBV24-1 with TRBJ2-7; 10 bases fit TRBD1. CDR1 and CDR2 from the germline V gene are KGHDR and SFDVKD. With V trimmed by 9 bases and J by 6 bases, 7 bases remained unmatched. This CDR3 region has 13 residues. CDR3: CATGTGEASEQYF. The CDR3 DNA is TGTGCCACCGGGACAGGGGAGGCGAGCGAGCAGTACTTC.

This clonotype was seen at least ten times. The V and J genes are TRBV10-3 and TRBJ1-1; no definite D call. Trimming took 2 bases from V and 2 from J, leaving 0 bases between them. CDR3 size: 11 residues. From germline, CDR1 is ENHRY and CDR2 SYGVKD. CDR3 sequence (DNA): TGTGCCATCAGTGAGAACACTGAAGCTTTCTTT. This sequence encodes CAISENTEAFF.

The chain has TRBV30 and TRBJ2-7, with D possibly being TRBD1 (6 bases). V was cut by 3 bases and J by 5 bases, with 11 bases left in between. CDR1 is GTSNPN and CDR2 is SVGIG in the germline V gene (reference sequence). There are 12 residues in the CDR3. CDR3 region: CAWRTGNHEQYF. CDR3 in DNA: TGTGCCTGGAGAACAGGGAACCACGAGCAGTACTTC.

Many counts were recorded for this clonotype. J is TRBJ2-1 and V is TRBV7-3, with D unclear. The CDR3 extends over 15 amino acids. Trimming cost V 0 bases and J 0 bases, with 6 bases left between them. CDR1 SGHTA and CDR2 FQGTGA come from the germline V gene. CDR3 DNA sequence: TGTGCCAGCAGCTTAACGTATGGCTCCTACAATGAGCAGTTCTTC. Translated, it gives CASSLTYGSYNEQFF.

This chain links TRBV12-3 or TRBV12-4 with TRBJ1-1, with unresolved D. With 4 bases removed from V and 1 base from J, the gap between germline ends came to 10 bases. The length of the CDR3 is 14 residues. The CDR3 region has the DNA TGTGCCAGCAGTTCGGTCAGTGCGAACACTGAAGCTTTCTTT. Its protein product is CASSSVSANTEAFF.

This clonotype was recorded a few times. The J gene is TRBJ1-2, the V gene TRBV20-1; D not resolved. Germline CDR1 is DFQATT and CDR2 is SNEGSKA (reference sequence). Trimming removed 3 bases at V and 5 bases at J, with 7 bases between. The CDR3 runs 11 residues. CDR3 coding DNA: TGCAGTGCTAGGGTAGATTATGGCTACACCTTC. Translating gives CSARVDYGYTF.

This clonotype showed up just a few times. The chain is built from TRBV20-1 and TRBJ2-3; D possibly corresponds to TRBD2 (5 bases). V shed 1 base and J shed 5 bases, with 10 bases lying between them. The CDR3 is 13 residues long. CDR1 is DFQATT and CDR2 is SNEGSKA in the germline V gene (reference sequence). The CDR3 DNA reads TGCAGTGCTAGAGGAGGGAAACGAGATACGCAGTATTTT. This encodes CSARGGKRDTQYF.

V gene TRBV19 combines with J gene TRBJ2-4; D is perhaps TRBD2 (5 bases). This CDR3 has 15 amino acids. Deletions cut 4 bases from V and 4 bases from J, with 14 bases between. Germline loops: CDR1 LNHDA, CDR2 SQIVND (reference sequence). CDR3 coding DNA: TGTGCCAGTAGTAGCCTCTCCGGGGAGAAAAACATTCAGTACTTC. Its protein is CASSSLSGEKNIQYF.

The CDR3 bases are TGTGCCAGCAGCCCATATGGGGGGCTAGCCAAAAACATTCAGTACTTC. Encoded protein: CASSPYGGLAKNIQYF. The rearrangement links TRBV7-2 to TRBJ2-4, with D perhaps TRBD1 or TRBD2 (6 bases each). The CDR3 extends over 16 amino acids. V was pared by 5 bases and J by 0 bases, with 14 bases between. Germline V gene sequence: CDR1 SGHTA, CDR2 FQGNSA. Variable domain in full (rest from reference TRBV7-2 and TRBJ2-4): GAGVSQSPSNKVTEKGKDVELRCDPISGHTALYWYRQSLGQGLEFLIYFQGNSAPDKSGLPSDRFSAERTGGSVSTLTIQRTQQEDSAVYLCASSPYGGLAKNIQYFGAGTRLSVL.

This clonotype was found a few times. The chain is built from TRBV20-1 and TRBJ2-7, with D perhaps TRBD1 or TRBD2 (5 bases each). The CDR3 is 13 amino acids. Trimming removed 2 bases from V and 4 bases from J, with 12 bases in between. CDR1 is DFQATT, CDR2 SNEGSKA, per germline (reference sequence). CDR3 coding DNA: TGCAGTGCTAGATGGGGGTTTGGGTACGAGCAGTACTTC. Residues: CSARWGFGYEQYF.

As to this clonotype: Sequence at one end of the junction differs from germline and may be a read error. The chain joins TRBV20-1 to TRBJ2-2; TRBD2 matches at 7 bases. This CDR3 is built from 14 residues. Germline CDR1 reads DFQATT; CDR2 reads SNEGSKA (reference sequence). CDR3 sequence reads: CSASTSENTGELFF. The CDR3 DNA sequence: TGCAGCGCTAGTACTAGCGAGAACACCGGGGAGCTGTTTTTT.

CDR3 DNA: TGTGCCAGCAGCCAAGATTCGGAACTACCCTGGGATGGCTACACCTTC. Translation gives CASSQDSELPWDGYTF. The chain has TRBV3-1 and TRBJ1-2; D unresolved. The germline V and J ends were trimmed by 0 bases and 6 bases, with 17 bases remaining between them. The CDR3 is 16 residues long. The germline V gene encodes CDR1 LGHDT and CDR2 YNNKEL (reference sequence).

The table lists this clonotype with many counts. One junction end disagrees with the germline gene, perhaps due to a read error. The chain uses TRBV11-2 and TRBJ2-7, with 11 bases aligning to TRBD2. This CDR3 is 16 amino acids long. Germline lookup yields CDR1 SGHAT and CDR2 FQNNGV. In DNA form, the CDR3 reads TGTGCCAGCAGCCCGATGACTAGCGGGATCTCCAACGAGCAGTACTTC. It codes for CASSPMTSGISNEQYF. The full variable domain, with the rest looked up from reference TRBV11-2 and TRBJ2-7, is EAGVAQSPRYKIIEKRQSVAFWCNPISGHATLYWYQQILGQGPKLLIQFQNNGVVDDSQLPKDRFSAERLKGVDSTLKIQPAKLEDSAVYLCASSPMTSGISNEQYFGPGTRLTVT.